Listed below are T cell receptor beta chains from one sample, sequenced in a study of T cell responses to AZD1222 COVID-19 vaccine. Using immunoSEQ multiplex PCR, the repertoire was profiled, and TCRdb retains in-frame clones only, with some absent. The data contain 82,000 or so clones, approximately 91% of them singletons. The source material was peripheral blood, sampled on day 0 of AZD1222 vaccination. All receptors come from an adult in good health. Each CDR3 is given with its conserved first and last residue. A D gene is named only where the DNA matches it firmly. Only part of the rows carry a size: once, few, many, or a class if the clone is expanded.

clone size	V gene	J gene	D gene	CDR3 protein	CDR3 DNA
NA	TRBV6-1	TRBJ2-3	TRBD2	CASSGAGGWSDTQYF	TGTGCCAGCAGTGGAGCGGGGGGGTGGTCAGATACGCAGTATTTT
NA	TRBV15	TRBJ1-5	NA	CATSRDLVEPQHF	TGTGCCACCAGCAGAGATTTGGTGGAGCCCCAGCATTTT
NA	TRBV19	TRBJ2-3	NA	CASSLDKDTQYF	TGTGCCAGTAGTCTCGATAAAGATACGCAGTATTTT
NA	TRBV10-3	TRBJ1-1	NA	CAISDIGNTEAFF	TGTGCCATCAGTGACATAGGGAACACTGAAGCTTTCTTT
NA	TRBV24-1	TRBJ2-2	NA	CATSGGPGELFF	TGTGCCACCAGTGGTGGGCCCGGGGAGCTGTTTTTT
NA	TRBV11-3	TRBJ2-7	NA	CASSLGGSDRQYF	TGTGCCAGCAGCTTAGGGGGCTCGGACAGACAGTACTTC
NA	TRBV18	TRBJ2-3	NA	CASSPSQVLTDTQYF	TGTGCCAGCTCACCGAGTCAGGTCCTCACAGATACGCAGTATTTT
NA	TRBV24-1	TRBJ2-1	NA	CATSDFGPDNEQFF	TGTGCCACCAGTGATTTCGGGCCGGACAATGAGCAGTTCTTC
NA	TRBV30	TRBJ2-7	NA	CAWSVRKRTYEQYF	TGTGCCTGGAGTGTAAGGAAGAGAACCTACGAGCAGTACTTC
NA	TRBV6-5	TRBJ2-7	TRBD1	CASKTGFAYEQYF	TGTGCCAGTAAGACAGGGTTCGCCTACGAGCAGTACTTC
NA	TRBV30	TRBJ1-1	NA	CAWSQKAQMNTEAFF	TGTGCCTGGAGTCAAAAGGCACAGATGAACACTGAAGCTTTCTTT
NA	TRBV4-2	TRBJ2-3	NA	CASSLYGDTDTQYF	TGTGCCAGCAGCCTGTACGGGGACACAGATACGCAGTATTTT
NA	TRBV6-2/TRBV6-3	TRBJ1-1	NA	CASSRGGAEAFF	TGTGCCAGCAGTCGGGGGGGTGCTGAAGCTTTCTTT
medium-sized	TRBV15	TRBJ1-2	TRBD1	CATSKTKGAPDGYTF	TGTGCCACCAGCAAAACAAAGGGGGCTCCGGATGGCTACACCTTC
NA	TRBV6-5	TRBJ2-7	NA	CASSYEQWGCYEQYF	TGTGCCAGCAGTTACGAGCAGTGGGGTTGCTACGAGCAGTACTTC
NA	TRBV9	TRBJ1-3	NA	CASSVYGTGNTIYF	TGTGCCAGCAGCGTATATGGGACAGGAAACACCATATATTTT
NA	TRBV28	TRBJ2-7	NA	CASSFPRQNYEQYF	TGTGCCAGCAGTTTTCCGAGACAGAACTACGAGCAGTACTTC
NA	TRBV28	TRBJ1-6	NA	CASLMSGSNSPLHF	TGTGCCAGCTTGATGTCAGGGAGTAATTCACCCCTCCACTTT
NA	TRBV9	TRBJ1-3	NA	CASNTGFSGNTIYF	TGTGCCAGCAACACAGGGTTTTCCGGAAACACCATATATTTT
NA	TRBV10-3	TRBJ1-5	NA	CAITRGLDQPQHF	TGTGCCATCACTCGGGGTTTAGATCAGCCCCAGCATTTT
NA	TRBV18	TRBJ2-7	NA	CASSPPVRLSSSYEQYF	TGTGCCAGCTCACCACCGGTCCGACTTTCGAGCTCCTACGAGCAGTACTTC
NA	TRBV6-6	TRBJ1-1	NA	CASSYGTLNTEAFF	TGTGCCAGCAGTTATGGAACTCTGAACACTGAAGCTTTCTTT
NA	TRBV5-5	TRBJ1-4	TRBD1	CASSHLDRAPLEKLFF	TGTGCCAGCAGCCACTTGGACAGGGCGCCACTTGAAAAACTGTTTTTT
NA	TRBV4-1	TRBJ2-5	NA	CASSVRGRDEGETQYF	TGCGCCAGTAGCGTCCGAGGTAGGGACGAAGGGGAGACCCAGTACTTC
NA	TRBV19	TRBJ1-6	NA	CASSIGPYTSLHF	TGTGCCAGTAGTATAGGTCCGTACACATCCCTCCACTTT
NA	TRBV7-7	TRBJ2-3	TRBD2	CASSRTSGGADTQYF	TGTGCTAGCAGCCGGACTAGCGGGGGAGCAGATACGCAGTATTTT
NA	TRBV25-1	TRBJ2-7	NA	CASSEYGAGAYEQYF	TGTGCCAGCAGTGAATATGGGGCAGGCGCCTACGAGCAGTACTTC
NA	TRBV5-1	TRBJ1-1	TRBD1	CASSSRGRGTEAFF	TGCGCCAGCAGCTCCAGGGGGCGCGGGACTGAAGCTTTCTTT
NA	TRBV28	TRBJ1-3	NA	CASSLGWLFSGNTIYF	TGTGCCAGCAGTTTAGGCTGGCTGTTCTCTGGAAACACCATATATTTT
NA	TRBV28	TRBJ2-2	TRBD1	CAIRDRGSNIQAGELFF	TGTGCCATCCGGGACAGGGGTAGCAATATCCAAGCCGGGGAGCTGTTTTTT
NA	TRBV2	TRBJ2-7	NA	CASRRVSEGNF	TGTGCCAGCAGGAGGGTCAGCGAGGGGAACTTC
NA	TRBV11-1	TRBJ2-3	NA	CASSLGWTDTQYF	TGTGCCAGCAGCTTAGGCTGGACAGATACGCAGTATTTT
NA	TRBV5-4	TRBJ1-2	NA	CASSLGGGQLPGETF	TGTGCCAGCAGCTTGGGAGGGGGACAACTTCCCGGCGAGACCTTC
NA	TRBV10-3	TRBJ2-7	TRBD1	CAISDQAGTGYEQYF	TGTGCCATCAGTGATCAAGCCGGGACAGGCTACGAGCAGTACTTC
once	TRBV7-6	TRBJ2-7	NA	CASSLVAQAAYEQYF	TGTGCCAGCAGCTTAGTGGCACAGGCAGCCTACGAGCAGTACTTC
NA	TRBV6-6	TRBJ2-3	TRBD2	CASSSVASGVTDTQYF	TGTGCCAGCAGTTCCGTCGCTAGCGGGGTCACAGATACGCAGTATTTT
NA	TRBV3-1/TRBV3-2	TRBJ1-2	NA	CASSQAATATYGYTF	TGTGCCAGCAGCCAAGCTGCGACAGCGACCTATGGCTACACCTTC
few	TRBV30	TRBJ1-6	TRBD1	CAWSVRDRSSSPLHF	TGTGCCTGGAGTGTAAGGGACAGGTCGAGTTCACCCCTCCACTTT
NA	TRBV18	TRBJ2-2	TRBD1	CASSLDRVGGGELFF	TGTGCCAGCTCACTGGACAGGGTCGGTGGCGGGGAGCTGTTTTTT
NA	TRBV4-3	TRBJ1-4	NA	CASSQRTGLSEKLFF	TGCGCCAGCAGCCAGAGAACAGGTTTGAGTGAAAAACTGTTTTTT
NA	TRBV19	TRBJ2-5	NA	CASRLRGQETQYF	TGTGCCAGTAGGCTCCGGGGCCAAGAGACCCAGTACTTC
NA	TRBV11-2	TRBJ2-7	NA	CASSLDVPLLYF	TGTGCCAGCAGCTTAGATGTCCCCTTATTGTACTTC
NA	TRBV29-1	TRBJ1-2	NA	CSVERRGQGDYGYTF	TGCAGCGTTGAAAGGCGGGGACAAGGGGACTATGGCTACACCTTC
once	TRBV6-5	TRBJ2-7	NA	CASSYSGRGYEQYF	TGTGCCAGCAGTTACTCGGGACGGGGCTACGAGCAGTACTTC
NA	TRBV9	TRBJ2-3	NA	CASGVGMGGGIEDTQYF	TGTGCCAGCGGCGTAGGGATGGGCGGTGGAATTGAAGATACGCAGTATTTT
NA	TRBV7-7	TRBJ2-3	NA	CASSLGLGGTDTQYF	TGTGCTAGCAGCTTAGGGCTCGGAGGCACAGATACGCAGTATTTT
NA	TRBV14	TRBJ2-5	NA	CASSQAYVGETQYF	TGTGCCAGCAGCCAAGCTTATGTGGGCGAGACCCAGTACTTC
NA	TRBV5-5	TRBJ1-5	TRBD1	CASSYDRGGNQPQHF	TGTGCCAGCAGCTACGACAGGGGTGGCAATCAGCCCCAGCATTTT
NA	TRBV19	TRBJ2-1	NA	CASRPGGWNEQFF	TGTGCCAGTAGGCCGGGGGGCTGGAATGAGCAGTTCTTC
NA	TRBV20-1	TRBJ2-2	TRBD2	CSASIPLSGGDTGELFF	TGCAGTGCTAGTATTCCCCTCAGCGGGGGGGACACCGGGGAGCTGTTTTTT